This entry is about one T cell receptor beta chain. What it binds is unknown. The CDR3 regions of TCR beta were amplified from RNA transcripts. HTBI primers were the set used in a first-round RT-PCR of the TCR CDR3. TCRdb recomputed calls from the multiplex PCR reads with MiXCR, one row per CDR3 protein. This repertoire shows roughly 280,000 distinct CDR3 sequences, 20% to 25% found once; its top ten account for around 64%. This CDR3 has 15 amino acids. The V and J ends lost 4 bases and 6 bases respectively, with 17 bases between them. Germline CDR1 is SGDLS and CDR2 is YYNGEE. The data derive from a study of T cells in Graves' hyperthyroidism and ophthalmopathy. General study findings and limits: Blood also held most thyroid clonotypes expanded beyond 0.001. Stable hyperthyroidism was separated from ophthalmopathy by a model based on 13 V-J features. Ophthalmopathy onset followed model prediction by a median about 6.5 months.

Diagnoses were established using clinical symptoms, serum thyroxine and TRAb, thyroid ultrasound and orbital computed tomography. The J gene is TRBJ2-1, the V gene TRBV9, with a possible D match to TRBD2 (6 bases). This receptor was obtained from a man aged 25 to 40 with Graves' ophthalmopathy. Sample: blood. This CDR3 reads CASSSPPGASNEQFF. The CDR3 coding sequence is TGTGCCAGCAGCTCCCCCCCGGGAGCCTCCAATGAGCAGTTCTTC.